The rows below give T cell receptor beta chains drawn from one sample of a study of T cells in Graves' hyperthyroidism and ophthalmopathy. One entry per CDR3 protein, called by TCRdb with MiXCR from the multiplex PCR reads. The sample has some 400,000 distinct CDR3 sequences, about 20% seen once; the top ten hold approximately 4%. What was sequenced was blood. These TCRs come from a woman between 18 and 30 years old with Graves' hyperthyroidism. CDR3s include the opening cysteine and the closing phenylalanine or tryptophan. D genes are given only for firm matches. A clone size is listed for some rows: how often the clone was seen (once, few, many), or a class if it is expanded.

>-|TRBJ2-3|TRBV12-3/TRBV12-4|many
TGTGCCAGCAGTTTAGTAGCGACTAGCACAGATACGCAGTATTTT
CASSLVATSTDTQYF
>TRBD2|TRBJ2-5|TRBV20-1|few
TGCAGTGCTCGTAGCGGGCCTCAAGAGACCCAGTACTTC
CSARSGPQETQYF
>TRBD1|TRBJ1-1|TRBV12-3/TRBV12-4|many
TGTGCCAGCAGTCGGACAGGATCTGAAGCTTTCTTT
CASSRTGSEAFF
>-|TRBJ1-1|TRBV18|few
TGTGCCAGCTCACCAGCTAAGGGGACTGAAGCTTTCTTT
CASSPAKGTEAFF
>-|TRBJ1-2|TRBV3-1|-
TGTGCCAGCAGCCACGGGACGGCAGGGGGCTACACCTTC
CASSHGTAGGYTF
>TRBD1|TRBJ2-7|TRBV15|-
TGTGCCACCAGCAGGGACAGGCTTTTCTCCGAGCAGTACTTC
CATSRDRLFSEQYF
>-|TRBJ2-5|TRBV7-6|-
TGTGCCAGCAGCTTAGTCACAACGACCGAGACCCAGTACTTC
CASSLVTTTETQYF
>TRBD2|TRBJ2-5|TRBV6-5|many
TGTGCCAGCAGATTTAGCGGGATGATCGGAGAGACCCAGTACTTC
CASRFSGMIGETQYF
>-|TRBJ2-5|TRBV5-6|many
TGTGCCAGCAGCTTGGTCGGGGAACTTAAAGGGGAGACCCAGTACTTC
CASSLVGELKGETQYF
>-|TRBJ1-6|TRBV2|many
TGTGCCAGCTCCGGAACAGGCCAGGGGTCACCCCTCCACTTT
CASSGTGQGSPLHF
>TRBD1|TRBJ1-1|TRBV7-3|many
TGTGCCAGCAGCTTAGACAGGGAGAACACTGAAGCTTTCTTT
CASSLDRENTEAFF
>-|TRBJ2-5|TRBV12-3/TRBV12-4|many
TGTGCCAGCAGTTTCGGGGGTCTGGAGACCCAGTACTTC
CASSFGGLETQYF
>-|TRBJ1-1|TRBV5-1|many
TGCGCCAGCTCCCCGGACTTTAACACTGAAGCTTTCTTT
CASSPDFNTEAFF
>-|TRBJ1-1|TRBV2|-
TGTGCCAGCAGCCAGGGTGCTGAATCTTTCTTT
CASSQGAESFF
>TRBD1|TRBJ1-1|TRBV20-1|many
TGCAGCGGACAGGGCTGGATGAACACTGAAGCTTTCTTT
CSGQGWMNTEAFF
>-|TRBJ1-2|TRBV18|many
TGTGCCAGCTCACAGACCGGGACGGCTAACTATGGCTACACCTTC
CASSQTGTANYGYTF
>-|TRBJ2-7|TRBV27|many
TGTGCCAGCAGCCCCCAGGGGTGGCCCGAGCAGTACTTC
CASSPQGWPEQYF
>TRBD1|TRBJ1-2|TRBV7-3|many
TGTGCCAGCAGCTCTAACGTAGTTGTGGGACAGGGAAATGCGCCGAACTATGGCTACACCTTC
CASSSNVVVGQGNAPNYGYTF
>-|TRBJ1-2|TRBV11-2|many
TGTGCCAGCAGCTCCTACACACTTAACTATGGCTACACCTTC
CASSSYTLNYGYTF
>TRBD1|TRBJ1-5|TRBV6-5|many
TGTGCCAGCAGTTACACCGACAGGGGAAGCAATCAGCCCCAGCATTTT
CASSYTDRGSNQPQHF
>-|TRBJ1-1|TRBV12-3/TRBV12-4|-
TGTGCCAGCAGTCCCCAGGGTAGAAGGACTGAAGCTTTCTTT
CASSPQGRRTEAFF
>-|TRBJ1-2|TRBV7-8|many
TGTGCCAGCAGCCCCCAGGGCGGGAATGGCTACACCTTC
CASSPQGGNGYTF
>TRBD1|TRBJ2-5|TRBV29-1|-
TGCAGCTCCGGGACAGGGGGCCAAGAGACCCAGTACTTC
CSSGTGGQETQYF
>-|TRBJ1-1|TRBV7-9|many
TGTGCCAGCAGCACACACATTAGGGGTAACACTGAAGCTTTCTTT
CASSTHIRGNTEAFF
>-|TRBJ1-2|TRBV28|many
TGTGCCAGCAGTGAACCGACGGCTAACTATGGCTACACCTTC
CASSEPTANYGYTF
>-|TRBJ2-7|TRBV4-1|-
TGCGCCAGCAGCCCCCCCATCCTGTTGCCGGGGGAGCAGTACTTC
CASSPPILLPGEQYF
>-|TRBJ1-2|TRBV7-6|many
TGTGCCAGCAGCTTAGAACGGGGTTCGACCTATGGCTACACCTTC
CASSLERGSTYGYTF
>-|TRBJ1-3|TRBV7-6|many
TGTGCCAGCAGCCTAGCCGGGGAACCTGGAAACACCATATATTTT
CASSLAGEPGNTIYF
>-|TRBJ1-5|TRBV19|-
TGTGCCAGTAGCCGCCGGGACACTAGCAATCAGCCCCAGCATTTT
CASSRRDTSNQPQHF
>-|TRBJ2-5|TRBV2|many
TGTGCCAGCTTACGGGCCCCGGGGGCCCAGTACTTC
CASLRAPGAQYF
>-|TRBJ1-1|TRBV15|-
TGTGCCACCAGCGGAACAGGAGACACTGAAGCTTTCTTT
CATSGTGDTEAFF
>TRBD2|TRBJ2-2|TRBV9|few
TGTGCCAGCAGCGACATAGCGGGGGGGCTGGGTCCCGGGGAGCTGTTTTTT
CASSDIAGGLGPGELFF
>-|TRBJ1-5|TRBV20-1|many
TGCAGTGCTAGCCCCCCAAGGGTCCACCAGCCCCAGCATTTT
CSASPPRVHQPQHF
>-|TRBJ2-7|TRBV7-3|many
TGTGCCAGCAGCTTAACCGGGACACCCCGTTACGAGCAGTACTTC
CASSLTGTPRYEQYF